Sequencing of this T cell receptor beta chain was carried out in a study of cytomegalovirus exposure and HLA in healthy donors. The PCR ran on 60 Vbeta and 13 Jbeta primers. Some clones are missing from TCRdb's copy, which holds only in-frame ones; the method was immunoSEQ multiplex PCR. The sample holds 150,000 to 200,000 clones; around four fifths are singletons and the top ten take 9.7%. From germline, CDR1 is MDHEN and CDR2 SYDVKM. Trimming shortened V by 10 bases and J by 11 bases, and 23 bases separated the two germline ends. This CDR3 spans 13 amino acids. The sequence was collected from a man between 18 and 35 years old in good health and CMV-seropositive. The sample comprised PBMCs. The chain links TRBV28 to TRBJ1-1, with D uncertain. The CDR3 nucleotides read TGTGCCACCGAGTTGGGCAATGCCGGTCGGGCTTTCTTT. Its translation: CATELGNAGRAFF.